This T cell receptor beta chain originates from a study of human T cells and chemical hapten exposure. Study observations and caveats: DPC sensitization produced no change in TCRs with frequency above 1 in 1000.

Single cDNA molecules in the library carried unique molecular identifiers attached during preparation. TCRdb fed the 5' RACE reads into MiXCR, producing one record per CDR3 protein. The sample holds under 100,000 distinct CDR3 sequences, approximately 15% seen once. This clonotype was seen a handful of times. Antigen specificity is unknown. Germline CDR1 and CDR2: DFQATT and SNEGSKA (reference sequence). The CDR3 loop spans 16 amino acids. V was clipped by 3 bases and J by 7 bases; unmatched bases: 14. Whole blood, unfractionated, served as the material for total RNA extraction. The TCR originated in a female donor in good health. This chain connects TRBV20-1 to TRBJ2-1; 8 bases agree with TRBD2. The CDR3: CSASVRGGRGWNEQFF. Written as DNA, the CDR3 is TGCAGTGCTAGTGTCCGGGGGGGGAGGGGATGGAATGAGCAGTTCTTC.